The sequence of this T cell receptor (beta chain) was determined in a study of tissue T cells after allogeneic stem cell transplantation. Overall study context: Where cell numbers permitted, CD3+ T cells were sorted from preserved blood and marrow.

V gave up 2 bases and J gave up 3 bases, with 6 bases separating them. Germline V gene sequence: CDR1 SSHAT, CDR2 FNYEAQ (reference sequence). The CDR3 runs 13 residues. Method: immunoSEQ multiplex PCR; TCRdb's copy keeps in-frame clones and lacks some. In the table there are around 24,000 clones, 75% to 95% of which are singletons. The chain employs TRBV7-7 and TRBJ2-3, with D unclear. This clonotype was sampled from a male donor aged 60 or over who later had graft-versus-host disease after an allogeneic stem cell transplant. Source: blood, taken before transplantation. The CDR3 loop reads CASSLILTDTQYF. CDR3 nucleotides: TGTGCCAGCAGCTTAATACTGACAGATACGCAGTATTTT.